This T cell receptor (beta chain) comes out of a study of identical twins. There are 14 residues in the CDR3. Germline CDR1 is SNHLY and CDR2 is FYNNEI. The J segment lost 7 bases and the V segment lost 6 bases, leaving 7 bases of the junction unmatched. In TCRdb, the 5' RACE reads were re-called with MiXCR into one record per CDR3 protein. The table shows under 900,000 distinct CDR3 sequences, with around 12% occurring only once. This clonotype was observed many times. The same specimen was also included in a second study, on yellow fever vaccine responses in identical twins.

V gene TRBV2 combines with J gene TRBJ2-4, with 9 bases that match TRBD1. The receptor's source is a woman aged 18-29 years in good health. The sequencing input was PBMCs. The CDR3 sequence is CASRAGTGQNIQYF. The CDR3 DNA is TGTGCCAGCAGGGCCGGGACAGGGCAGAACATTCAGTACTTC. Based on the CDR3 plus reference TRBV2 and TRBJ2-4, the full variable domain is EPEVTQTPSHQVTQMGQEVILRCVPISNHLYFYWYRQILGQKVEFLVSFYNNEISEKSEIFDDQFSVERPDGSNFTLKIRSTKLEDSAMYFCASRAGTGQNIQYFGAGTRLSVL.